One sample yielded the 25 T cell receptor beta chains listed below, sequenced in a study of response to subunit inactivated influenza vaccine. Each CDR3 protein is one row after TCRdb ran MiXCR on the RT-PCR reads. The table lists about 520,000 distinct CDR3 sequences, approximately 7.2% of them singletons, with under 15% in the top ten. The source was PBMCs from blood, collected less than 30 months after vaccination. The receptor set was obtained from a man aged 50 to 75 who received an inactivated influenza vaccine.

The chain is built from TRBV28 and TRBJ1-1, with 8 bases matching TRBD1. J was trimmed by 3 bases and V by 7 bases; bases with no gene match: 7. The length of the CDR3 is 14 residues. In germline, CDR1 is MDHEN, CDR2 SYDVKM. CDR3 loop: CASKPGGADTEAFF. CDR3 sequence (DNA): TGTGCCAGCAAACCAGGGGGCGCGGACACTGAAGCTTTCTTT. Full variable domain (missing parts from reference TRBV28 and TRBJ1-1): DVKVTQSSRYLVKRTGEKVFLECVQDMDHENMFWYRQDPGLGLRLIYFSYDVKMKEKGDIPEGYSVSREKKERFSLILESASTNQTSMYLCASKPGGADTEAFFGQGTRLTVV.

The V call is TRBV5-5, the J call TRBJ1-4; a possible D gene is TRBD1 (5 bases). The germline CDR1 and CDR2 sequences are SGHKS and YYEKEE (reference sequence). Trimming took 4 bases from V and 8 from J, leaving 24 bases between them. This CDR3 spans 17 amino acids. As DNA, the CDR3 is TGTGCCAGCAGCGACGGGGACCAAGGGTTGCGCAACGAAAAACTGTTTTTT. Its translation is CASSDGDQGLRNEKLFF.

This clonotype was recorded at least ten times. The V and J genes are TRBV7-8 and TRBJ1-2, with D uncertain. CDR1 and CDR2 from the germline V gene are SGHVS and FQNEAQ. The CDR3 has 14 residues. The V end lost 4 bases, the J end lost 4 bases, and 13 bases lay between the germline ends. CDR3: CASSSREFGYGYTF. The CDR3, as DNA: TGTGCCAGCAGCTCAAGGGAGTTCGGCTATGGCTACACCTTC.

This clonotype has just a few counts. The V and J genes are TRBV20-1 and TRBJ1-1; maybe TRBD1 (5 bases). V was cut by 0 bases and J by 3 bases, with 14 bases left in between. Germline CDR1 and CDR2: DFQATT and SNEGSKA (reference sequence). The CDR3 has 15 residues. In DNA form, the CDR3 reads TGCAGTGCTAGAGACATGGGGGGACGGGACACTGAAGCTTTCTTT. It encodes CSARDMGGRDTEAFF.

This clonotype was seen many times. The CDR3 DNA reads as TGCGCCAGCAGCCTTAATTTCGGACAGGGGACCTACGAGCAGTACTTC. Protein sequence: CASSLNFGQGTYEQYF. The chain has TRBV5-1 and TRBJ2-7; 9 bases map to TRBD1. CDR1 is SGHRS, CDR2 YFSETQ, per germline. This CDR3 spans 16 amino acids. V dropped 4 bases and J dropped 2; count of bases not matched to a gene: 10. Complete variable domain (other parts from reference TRBV5-1 and TRBJ2-7): KAGVTQTPRYLIKTRGQQVTLSCSPISGHRSVSWYQQTPGQGLQFLFEYFSETQRNKGNFPGRFSGRQFSNSRSEMNVSTLELGDSALYLCASSLNFGQGTYEQYFGPGTRLTVT.

This clonotype has at least ten counts. In DNA, the CDR3 is TGTGCCAGCACCTCAGAGGGACTAGTGAGCGAGCAGTACTTC. Amino acids: CASTSEGLVSEQYF. The V call is TRBV12-3 or TRBV12-4, the J call TRBJ2-7, with TRBD2 matching over 8 bases. The CDR3 has 14 amino acids. The junction had 11 bases not matched to a gene; V was cut back by 7 bases and J by 6 bases.

This clonotype was found a few times. This rearrangement joins TRBV12-3 or TRBV12-4 to TRBJ1-5; 8 bases fit TRBD1. After removal of 4 bases from V and 5 bases from J, the junction contained 4 bases not matched to a gene. The CDR3 length is 14 residues. Here the CDR3 DNA reads TGTGCCAGCAGTTGGCGGGACAGGTATCAGCCCCAGCATTTT. Its translation: CASSWRDRYQPQHF.

This clonotype was found many times. The CDR3 DNA follows: TGTGCCAGCAGCTTAGACAGGGGGCGAGATACGCAGTATTTT. It encodes CASSLDRGRDTQYF. This chain uses TRBV7-2 with TRBJ2-3; TRBD1 matches at 9 bases. V shed 1 base and J 5 bases; nucleotides not matched to a gene: 1. Looked up from germline, CDR1 is SGHTA and CDR2 is FQGNSA. The CDR3 extends over 14 amino acids.

This clonotype was recorded at least ten times. CDR3 in amino acids: CASSLNGAGSPLHF. Here the CDR3 DNA reads TGTGCCAGCAGCTTAAACGGTGCGGGTTCACCCCTCCACTTT. The chain combines TRBV7-2 with TRBJ1-6, with D uncertain. V was clipped by 2 bases and J by 9 bases, with 11 bases between them. Germline values: CDR1 SGHTA, CDR2 FQGNSA. This CDR3 is built from 14 residues.

The chain uses TRBV5-4 and TRBJ2-3; 12 nucleotides line up with TRBD2. V lost 0 bases and J lost 4; bases outside the gene matches: 6. The CDR3 sequence is 17 residues long. The germline CDR1 and CDR2 sequences are SGHNT and YYREEE (reference sequence). The CDR3 is CASSLATSGGRADTQYF. The CDR3 DNA is TGTGCCAGCAGCTTGGCGACTAGCGGGGGTAGGGCAGATACGCAGTATTTT.

The chain employs TRBV12-3 or TRBV12-4 and TRBJ2-7; the match to TRBD1 covers 11 bases. The CDR3 covers 16 residues. J lost 3 bases, V lost 1 base, and 5 bases had no gene match. CDR3 protein: CASSLGPGTGGYEQYF. CDR3 DNA: TGTGCCAGCAGTTTAGGCCCCGGGACAGGGGGCTACGAGCAGTACTTC.

V and J are TRBV6-2 or TRBV6-3 and TRBJ2-1, with D tentatively TRBD2 (7 bases). CDR3 length equals 15 residues. With 6 bases removed from V and 9 bases from J, the gap between germline ends came to 21 bases. CDR1 is MNHEY and CDR2 is SVGEGT in the germline V gene. The CDR3 sequence is CASRAGQTTGGEQFF. CDR3 nucleotides: TGTGCCAGCAGAGCGGGACAAACGACCGGGGGTGAGCAGTTCTTC.

The chain has TRBV5-1 and TRBJ2-5; D ambiguous. With 0 bases removed from V and 5 bases from J, the gap between germline ends came to 8 bases. CDR1 is SGHRS and CDR2 is YFSETQ in the germline V gene. The CDR3 extends over 13 amino acids. The CDR3 coding sequence is TGCGCCAGCAGCTTGGTGCCGATGGAGACCCAGTACTTC. As protein: CASSLVPMETQYF.

This clonotype has more than one count but fewer than ten. The chain links TRBV3-1 to TRBJ2-2; D is possibly TRBD1 (5 bases). The CDR3 length is 14 residues. Germline V lookup: CDR1 LGHDT, CDR2 YNNKEL (reference sequence). The V and J ends lost 1 base and 6 bases respectively, with 9 bases between them. CDR3 loop: CASSQVTGPGELFF. CDR3 bases: TGTGCCAGCAGCCAAGTCACAGGACCCGGGGAGCTGTTTTTT.

This clonotype was seen ten or more times. The chain carries TRBV4-3 and TRBJ2-1; D gene uncertain. CDR1 LGHNA and CDR2 YSLEER come from the germline V gene. The ends were cut back, 0 bases at V and 0 bases at J, with 6 bases in the middle. The CDR3 has 15 amino acids. The CDR3 loop reads CASSQDWLSYNEQFF. The CDR3 DNA reads TGCGCCAGCAGCCAAGATTGGCTCTCCTACAATGAGCAGTTCTTC.

The chain has TRBV12-3 or TRBV12-4 and TRBJ1-6; TRBD1 might be the D (5 bases). The CDR3 is made up of 15 amino acids. The V gene lost 5 bases and the J gene lost 4 bases, with 12 bases spanning the gap. The CDR3 DNA reads as TGTGCCAGCAGTCAATCAGGGTTTTATAATTCACCCCTCCACTTT. Amino acid sequence: CASSQSGFYNSPLHF.

This clonotype was picked up many times. This sequence joins TRBV4-1 and TRBJ1-1; 8 bases map to TRBD1. Germline V gene lookup returns CDR1 MGHRA and CDR2 YSYEKL. V lost 5 bases and J lost 0; bases outside the gene matches: 11. This CDR3 comprises 17 residues. In DNA, the CDR3 is TGCGCCAGCAGCAGCAGCTGGGACAGGAGAATGAACACTGAAGCTTTCTTT. Its protein is CASSSSWDRRMNTEAFF.

The chain recombines TRBV7-9 with TRBJ2-4, with TRBD1 as a possible D gene (6 bases). The ends were cut back, 10 bases at V and 4 bases at J, with 14 bases in the middle. CDR1 and CDR2 from the germline V gene are SEHNR and FQNEAQ (reference sequence). The CDR3 runs 13 residues. CDR3 bases: TGTGCCATACACAGGGTTTCTAAAAACATTCAGTACTTC. Amino acid sequence: CAIHRVSKNIQYF.

This clonotype was detected only a few times. This sequence joins TRBV7-6 and TRBJ1-1, with 7 bases matching TRBD1. With V trimmed by 5 bases and J by 0 bases, 6 bases remained unmatched. From germline, CDR1 is SGHVS and CDR2 FNYEAQ. This CDR3 has 15 residues. CDR3 nucleotide sequence: TGTGCCAGCAGCCTAATTACAGGGGTGAACACTGAAGCTTTCTTT. Amino acid sequence: CASSLITGVNTEAFF.

This clonotype was seen ten or more times. This chain links TRBV12-3 or TRBV12-4 with TRBJ1-1, with TRBD1 as a possible D gene (5 bases). Between the trimmed V and J ends, which lost 6 bases and 3 bases, there was a span of 11 bases. The CDR3 extends over 13 amino acids. CDR3 protein: CASSSGRDTEAFF. The DNA of the CDR3 is TGTGCCAGCAGCTCGGGACGGGACACTGAAGCTTTCTTT.

The V gene is TRBV25-1, the J gene TRBJ2-5, with no clear D. This CDR3 is 16 amino acids long. Germline CDR1 reads MGHDK; CDR2 reads SYGVNS. Trimming removed 0 bases at V and 5 bases at J, with 16 bases between. CDR3 nucleotides: TGTGCCAGCAGTGAATATGTGAGTCATCTGGGGGAGACCCAGTACTTC. It is translated as CASSEYVSHLGETQYF.

This clonotype was counted many times. The chain recombines TRBV20-1 with TRBJ1-5; D is undetermined. The CDR3 is 14 amino acids. Germline CDR1 reads DFQATT; CDR2 reads SNEGSKA (reference sequence). Trimming cost V 0 bases and J 5 bases, with 11 bases left between them. CDR3 nucleotides: TGCAGTGCTAGAGATGTTGGCGGGGATCAGCCCCAGCATTTT. Protein: CSARDVGGDQPQHF.

This sequence joins TRBV4-3 and TRBJ1-2; 7 nucleotides line up with TRBD1. Looked up from germline, CDR1 is LGHNA and CDR2 is YSLEER. V trimming: 1 base; J trimming: 5 bases; junction bases outside the gene matches: 10. This CDR3 has 16 residues. In DNA form, the CDR3 reads TGCGCCAGCAGCCAAGGGGTGACAGGGACGACTTATGGCTACACCTTC. Its translation is CASSQGVTGTTYGYTF.

This clonotype was seen many times. The rearrangement links TRBV7-6 to TRBJ1-1, with D uncertain. Germline CDR1 and CDR2: SGHVS and FNYEAQ. The CDR3 totals 15 residues. Trimming removed 1 base from V and 1 base from J, with 10 bases in between. CDR3 protein: CASSLDRWGNTEAFF. The CDR3 bases are TGTGCCAGCAGCTTAGACAGATGGGGGAACACTGAAGCTTTCTTT.

This clonotype was recorded many times. V gene TRBV29-1 combines with J gene TRBJ2-1; 7 nucleotides line up with TRBD2. The CDR3 has 14 amino acids. CDR1 and CDR2 from the germline V gene are SQVTM and ANQGSEA. With 4 bases clipped from V and 5 bases from J, the junction kept 8 bases outside the gene matches. The DNA for the CDR3 is TGCAGCGTTGCTCGGGCTAGCGGTGACAATGAGCAGTTCTTC. Its protein product is CSVARASGDNEQFF.